These 17 T cell receptor beta chains were sequenced from one sample in a study of spatial heterogeneity in lung cancer (dated by TCRdb to the late 2010s). The library was made by 5' RACE. Sequencing instrument: NextSeq 500. The raw public data were reprocessed by TCRdb itself: fastp quality trimming at Q25, MiXCR clonotype calling, in-frame beta chains only. CDR3 protein duplicates are merged, each entry listing the most common genes and DNA. This sample has fewer than 20,000 distinct CDR3 sequences in its table, and under 20% of those were observed once. Over 12% of the sample comes from the top ten. Read against the paper, the sample's time point label means: sample taken at primary tumor resection. For TCR sequencing, whole RNA was extracted from tumor and nontumor lung tissue, or from cryopreserved PBMC samples, and no cell sorting was done. The material sequenced was PBMCs, taken at surgery. Every receptor here comes from a male donor with early-stage non-small cell lung cancer.

The chain employs TRBV5-6 and TRBJ2-7; 7 positions agree with TRBD2. Germline loops: CDR1 SGHDT, CDR2 YYEEEE. With V trimmed by 4 bases and J by 2 bases, 9 bases remained unmatched. CDR3 length: 15 amino acids. CDR3: CASSPVTSATYEQYF. The DNA of the CDR3 is TGTGCCAGCAGCCCCGTTACTAGCGCTACCTACGAGCAGTACTTC.

The chain uses TRBV10-3 and TRBJ2-1, with 12 bases that match TRBD2. V lost 10 bases to trimming and J lost 5 bases; unmatched junction nucleotides: 6. The germline CDR1 and CDR2 sequences are ENHRY and SYGVKD. The CDR3 sequence is 14 residues long. In DNA, the CDR3 is TGTGCCACCGGTTCTAGCGGGGGGGACAATGAGCAGTTCTTC. Translating it yields CATGSSGGDNEQFF.

The chain has TRBV6-1 and TRBJ1-2; 7 positions agree with TRBD1. The CDR3 sequence is 15 residues long. Germline V lookup: CDR1 MNHNS, CDR2 SASEGT. Losses at the gene ends were 2 bases for V and 6 bases for J; bases not matched to a gene: 9. CDR3 residues: CASSENWGQLDGYTF. For the CDR3, the DNA is TGTGCCAGCAGTGAAAACTGGGGACAGCTAGATGGCTACACCTTC.

This clonotype came up many times. This chain links TRBV7-2 with TRBJ2-5; TRBD2 agrees at 8 bases. The CDR3 is 15 amino acids. V lost 1 base, J lost 7 bases, and 8 bases stayed unmatched. CDR1 and CDR2 (germline): SGHTA, FQGNSA. CDR3 loop: CASSLVASGLGTQYF. In DNA, the CDR3 is TGTGCCAGCAGCTTAGTAGCTAGCGGGCTGGGGACCCAGTACTTC.

This clonotype has a handful of counts. This chain uses TRBV2 with TRBJ1-1; 8 bases are shared with TRBD1. Trimming took 0 bases from V and 3 from J; bases not matched to a gene: 12. The CDR3 is 18 amino acids. Germline CDR1 and CDR2: SNHLY and FYNNEI. The CDR3 spells CASSEARQGAWSDTEAFF. CDR3 in DNA: TGTGCCAGCAGTGAAGCCCGTCAGGGGGCATGGTCTGACACTGAAGCTTTCTTT.

The chain has TRBV18 and TRBJ1-2, with D hard to call. With 2 bases removed from V and 8 bases from J, the gap between germline ends came to 18 bases. The CDR3 loop spans 15 amino acids. Germline-derived CDR1 and CDR2 are KGHSH and LQKENI. CDR3 nucleotide sequence: TGTGCCAGCTCACCAAGTGAGAGGCGTCTTATGGGCTACACCTTC. Encoded protein: CASSPSERRLMGYTF.

This clonotype was seen a handful of times. This chain joins TRBV29-1 and TRBJ2-5, with a tentative D call TRBD2 (5 bases). Germline CDR1 is SQVTM and CDR2 is ANQGSEA. The V and J ends lost 6 bases and 5 bases respectively, with 13 bases between them. The CDR3 is made up of 12 amino acids. CDR3 coding DNA: TGCAGCGTCGGGGAGACCGACGAGACCCAGTACTTC. It yields the protein CSVGETDETQYF.

This clonotype was counted at least ten times. The chain employs TRBV3-1 and TRBJ2-7; D ambiguous. The CDR3 length is 14 residues. In germline, CDR1 is LGHDT, CDR2 YNNKEL (reference sequence). Trimming took off 0 bases at V and 2 bases at J, with 8 bases between the two ends. CDR3 protein: CASSQDRNPYEQYF. CDR3 nucleotide sequence: TGTGCCAGCAGCCAAGATCGGAACCCCTACGAGCAGTACTTC.

This rearrangement joins TRBV7-8 to TRBJ1-5, with TRBD1 matching over 7 bases. The CDR3 sequence is 16 residues long. CDR1 and CDR2 (germline): SGHVS, FQNEAQ. V dropped 5 bases and J dropped 0; count of bases not matched to a gene: 7. The CDR3 loop reads CASSGAGGDSNQPQHF. The CDR3, as DNA: TGTGCCAGCAGCGGTGCAGGGGGAGATAGCAATCAGCCCCAGCATTTT.

In regard to this clonotype: One junction end does not reproduce the germline sequence, and a read error may be involved. The chain employs TRBV7-7 and TRBJ2-1; D unresolved. CDR1 is SSHAT and CDR2 is FNYEAQ in the germline V gene (reference sequence). This CDR3 has 13 residues. CDR3 sequence (DNA): TGTGCTAGCAGCTTAGAGGCAGGCTCGGAGCAGTTCTTC. Protein: CASSLEAGSEQFF.

This clonotype was observed at least ten times. The chain links TRBV7-6 to TRBJ1-3, with D unresolved. Germline loops: CDR1 SGHVS, CDR2 FNYEAQ. V gave up 1 base and J gave up 0 bases, with 13 bases separating them. CDR3 length: 17 residues. The CDR3 loop reads CASSLEPPESSGNTIYF. The CDR3 region has the DNA TGTGCCAGCAGCTTAGAACCCCCCGAAAGCTCTGGAAACACCATATATTTT.

This clonotype was observed at least ten times. The V call is TRBV10-3, the J call TRBJ2-7, with TRBD1 identical over 7 bases. Germline assignment: CDR1 ENHRY and CDR2 SYGVKD. V lost 7 bases to trimming and J lost 2 bases; unmatched junction nucleotides: 5. The CDR3 runs 13 residues. CDR3 nucleotides: TGTGCCATCAAAAGGGACAGTCCCTACGAGCAGTACTTC. It codes for CAIKRDSPYEQYF.

At least ten counts were recorded for this clonotype. The genes are TRBV20-1 and TRBJ1-1, with TRBD1 matching 9 bases. CDR3 length: 13 amino acids. V lost 5 bases, J lost 6 bases, and 7 bases stayed unmatched. Germline loops: CDR1 DFQATT, CDR2 SNEGSKA (reference sequence). The CDR3 DNA reads TGCAGTGCTGGGACAGGGTCGCTCGCTGAAGCTTTCTTT. Its protein is CSAGTGSLAEAFF.

This clonotype was observed a few times. The chain links TRBV3-1 to TRBJ2-1; D remains unclear. With 2 bases removed from V and 8 bases from J, the gap between germline ends came to 7 bases. This CDR3 contains 12 residues. The germline V gene has CDR1 LGHDT and CDR2 YNNKEL (reference sequence). The CDR3 nucleotides read TGTGCCAGCAGCCAAAACTTCTATGAGCAGTTCTTC. Encoded protein: CASSQNFYEQFF.

Points on this clonotype: Since a much larger clone is just one base distant, this may be a read error. The chain is built from TRBV13 and TRBJ2-7, with 12 bases aligning to TRBD1. The CDR3 is made up of 14 amino acids. The germline CDR1 and CDR2 sequences are PRHDT and FYEKMQ (reference sequence). CDR3 protein: CASSAGTGGYEQHF. The CDR3 DNA sequence: TGTGCCAGCAGCGCCGGGACAGGGGGCTACGAGCAGCACTTC.

This clonotype has at least ten counts. The chain uses TRBV30 and TRBJ2-7; either TRBD1 or TRBD2 may supply D (5 bases each). The CDR3 runs 13 residues. Trimming cost V 5 bases and J 10 bases, with 21 bases left between them. Per the germline V gene, CDR1 is GTSNPN and CDR2 is SVGIG (reference sequence). The CDR3 coding sequence is TGTGCCTGGGACCCGGGACGGACTTTTGTACAGTACTTC. This translates into CAWDPGRTFVQYF. The entire variable domain, with the rest obtained from reference TRBV30 and TRBJ2-7, is as follows: SQTIHQWPATLVQPVGSPLSLECTVEGTSNPNLYWYRQAAGRGLQLLFYSVGIGQISSEVPQNLSASRPQDRQFILSSKKLLLSDSGFYLCAWDPGRTFVQYFGPGTRLTVT.

Ten or more counts support this clonotype. The chain is built from TRBV14 and TRBJ1-2, with D possibly matching TRBD1 (6 bases). The V gene's germline CDR1 is SGHDN and CDR2 FVKESK. Trimming removed 4 bases at V and 3 bases at J, with 9 bases between. This CDR3 is 13 amino acids long. The CDR3 nucleotides are TGTGCCAGCAGCCTAACAGGGTACTATGGCTACACCTTC. It is translated as CASSLTGYYGYTF.